The clone carrying this T cell receptor (beta chain) was seen just once. Germline V gene lookup returns CDR1 GTSNPN and CDR2 SVGIG (reference sequence). The CDR3 spans 14 residues. Trimming shortened V by 0 bases and J by 1 base, and 7 bases separated the two germline ends. This sample was included in a study of cytomegalovirus exposure and HLA in healthy donors. Produced via immunoSEQ multiplex PCR; TCRdb's table is partial and in-frame only. The sample contains approximately 200,000 clones, over 65% of which appear only once. Sequencing was carried out using PBMCs. This TCR was sampled from a man aged 18 to 30 in good health and CMV-seropositive. The rearrangement links TRBV30 to TRBJ1-3; D gene uncertain. This CDR3 reads CAWSVELSGNTIYF. Written as DNA, the CDR3 is TGTGCCTGGAGTGTAGAACTTTCTGGAAACACCATATATTTT.